The 17 T cell receptor beta chains given below trace back to one sample, sequenced in a study of cytomegalovirus exposure and HLA in healthy donors. The PCR made use of 60 Vbeta and 13 Jbeta primers. Profiling relied on immunoSEQ multiplex PCR, and the TCRdb table lists in-frame clones only, not all of them. The sample has about 170,000 clones; roughly 79% are singletons. The sample taken for sequencing was PBMCs. The receptors were sampled from a woman aged 45-65 years in good health and CMV-seropositive.

The chain joins TRBV2 to TRBJ1-2, with 10 positions matching TRBD1. The germline V gene has CDR1 SNHLY and CDR2 FYNNEI. The CDR3 spans 13 residues. Trimming at V came to 6 bases and at J to 7 bases, leaving 5 bases not matched to a gene. This chain's CDR3 is CASRRQGAGGYTF. In nucleotides, the CDR3 is TGTGCCAGCAGAAGACAGGGGGCGGGTGGCTACACCTTC.

The V gene is TRBV28, the J gene TRBJ1-6; weak D call: TRBD1 (5 bases). Per the germline V gene, CDR1 is MDHEN and CDR2 is SYDVKM. V lost 2 bases and J 9 bases, leaving 14 bases between the germline ends. The CDR3 extends over 15 amino acids. CDR3 bases: TGTGCCAGCAGTTTAGAGGCAGGGAAGGCTTCACCCCTCCACTTT. Encoded protein: CASSLEAGKASPLHF.

The rearrangement uses TRBV5-4 and TRBJ2-7; D is perhaps TRBD1 (6 bases). This CDR3 is built from 15 residues. The germline V and J ends were trimmed by 4 bases and 2 bases, with 16 bases remaining between them. CDR1 and CDR2 from the germline V gene are SGHNT and YYREEE (reference sequence). CDR3 sequence reads: CASSPSNRATYEQYF. CDR3 DNA sequence: TGTGCCAGCAGCCCCTCAAACAGGGCCACCTACGAGCAGTACTTC.

This clone was observed a single time. The V call is TRBV2, the J call TRBJ2-3; 8 positions agree with TRBD2. V trimming: 4 bases; J trimming: 1 base; junction bases outside the gene matches: 4. Germline CDR1 SNHLY, CDR2 FYNNEI. This CDR3 has 15 residues. The CDR3 region has the DNA TGTGCCAGCAGTGGCCCGGGGGGGGGCACAGATACGCAGTATTTT. Its translation is CASSGPGGGTDTQYF.

The genes are TRBV11-3 and TRBJ1-1; D is uncertain. V was trimmed by 2 bases and J by 6 bases, leaving 10 bases between them. This CDR3 has 13 residues. Germline lookup yields CDR1 SGHNT and CDR2 YENEEA. The CDR3 coding sequence is TGTGCCAGCAGCTTACTCCGGGAGCCTGAAGCTTTCTTT. Protein: CASSLLREPEAFF. Filled out from reference TRBV11-3 and TRBJ1-1, the complete variable domain reads EAGVVQSPRYKIIEKKQPVAFWCNPISGHNTLYWYLQNLGQGPELLIRYENEEAVDDSQLPKDRFSAERLKGVDSTLKIQPAELGDSAVYLCASSLLREPEAFFGQGTRLTVV.

The V call is TRBV4-1, the J call TRBJ2-7; 11 nucleotides line up with TRBD1. The CDR3 contains 14 residues. The V and J ends lost 4 bases and 2 bases, in that order; junction bases with no gene match: 1. Germline assignment: CDR1 MGHRA and CDR2 YSYEKL. The CDR3 region is CASSPGQGAYEQYF. In DNA, the CDR3 is TGCGCCAGCAGCCCGGGACAGGGGGCCTACGAGCAGTACTTC.

The V and J genes are TRBV6-5 and TRBJ2-2; D might be TRBD1 (5 bases). Trimming took 5 bases from V and 1 from J, leaving 5 bases between them. CDR3 length: 13 amino acids. In germline, CDR1 is MNHEY, CDR2 SVGAGI. DNA for the CDR3: TGTGCCAGCAGTACAGGGAACACCGGGGAGCTGTTTTTT. Translating it yields CASSTGNTGELFF.

The rearrangement uses TRBV19 and TRBJ2-6; 7 positions agree with TRBD1. The CDR3 extends over 16 amino acids. Germline-derived CDR1 and CDR2 are LNHDA and SQIVND (reference sequence). The V segment lost 5 bases and the J segment 3 bases; nucleotides outside the gene matches: 7. In DNA, the CDR3 is TGTGCCAGTAGTCCAAGGACAGGACTTGGGGCCAACGTCCTGACTTTC. Protein sequence: CASSPRTGLGANVLTF.

V usage is TRBV28 and J usage is TRBJ1-2, with D perhaps TRBD1 (6 bases). Germline loops: CDR1 MDHEN, CDR2 SYDVKM. The CDR3 totals 15 residues. V shed 5 bases and J shed 0 bases, with 13 bases lying between them. CDR3 protein: CASSTGQSANYGYTF. Written as DNA, the CDR3 is TGTGCCAGCAGTACTGGACAGTCCGCTAACTATGGCTACACCTTC.

The chain uses TRBV4-3 and TRBJ1-3, with 11 bases matching TRBD1. Germline V gives CDR1 LGHNA, CDR2 YSLEER. There are 17 residues in the CDR3. V lost 1 base to trimming and J lost 3 bases; unmatched junction nucleotides: 5. The CDR3 DNA follows: TGCGCCAGCAGCCAAGCGTGGACAGGGGGCGGTGGAAACACCATATATTTT. Translating gives CASSQAWTGGGGNTIYF.

The chain joins TRBV7-9 to TRBJ1-2, with unresolved D. Trimming shortened V by 1 base and J by 8 bases, and 11 bases separated the two germline ends. Germline V gene lookup returns CDR1 SEHNR and CDR2 FQNEAQ (reference sequence). CDR3 length equals 13 residues. CDR3 sequence reads: CASSLGFPQGYTF. The CDR3, as DNA: TGTGCCAGCAGCTTAGGTTTTCCACAGGGCTACACCTTC.

A single count supports this clone. The V call is TRBV13, the J call TRBJ2-7; 8 bases fit TRBD2. The germline V gene encodes CDR1 PRHDT and CDR2 FYEKMQ (reference sequence). The length of the CDR3 is 13 residues. J lost 3 bases, V lost 5 bases, and 3 bases had no gene match. CDR3 residues: CASSVRGGYEQYF. Here the CDR3 DNA reads TGTGCCAGCAGCGTCCGGGGGGGCTACGAGCAGTACTTC.

This clone came up a few times. The V gene is TRBV2, the J gene TRBJ1-1, with 8 nucleotides matching TRBD1. The CDR3 loop spans 15 amino acids. The V gene end was trimmed by 6 bases and the J gene end by 4 bases; junction bases not matched to a gene: 10. Germline CDR1 SNHLY, CDR2 FYNNEI. This CDR3 reads CASSKTTGEGTEAFF. For the CDR3, the DNA is TGTGCCAGCAGCAAAACGACAGGGGAGGGCACTGAAGCTTTCTTT.

This chain joins TRBV28 and TRBJ1-5, with D perhaps TRBD1 (5 bases). Between the trimmed V and J ends, which lost 3 bases and 6 bases, there was a span of 9 bases. Per germline, CDR1 MDHEN and CDR2 SYDVKM. CDR3 size: 13 residues. The CDR3, as DNA: TGTGCCAGCAGTTTTCCGGGGGTTCAGCCCCAGCATTTT. This sequence encodes CASSFPGVQPQHF. Full variable domain (remainder filled in from reference TRBV28 and TRBJ1-5): DVKVTQSSRYLVKRTGEKVFLECVQDMDHENMFWYRQDPGLGLRLIYFSYDVKMKEKGDIPEGYSVSREKKERFSLILESASTNQTSMYLCASSFPGVQPQHFGDGTRLSIL.

This clone was counted once. The V gene is TRBV16, the J gene TRBJ1-5, with D maybe TRBD1 (5 bases). CDR1 is KGHSY and CDR2 is FQNENV in the germline V gene. V lost 3 bases and J lost 5, with 17 bases in between. The CDR3 contains 16 residues. CDR3 residues: CASSHPGHGADQPQHF. CDR3 sequence (DNA): TGTGCCAGCAGCCACCCCGGACATGGGGCAGATCAGCCCCAGCATTTT. The entire variable domain, with the rest obtained from reference TRBV16 and TRBJ1-5, is as follows: GEEVAQTPKHLVRGEGQKAKLYCAPIKGHSYVFWYQQVLKNEFKFLISFQNENVFDETGMPKERFSAKCLPNSPCSLEIQATKLEDSAVYFCASSHPGHGADQPQHFGDGTRLSIL.

About this clone: Other DNA sequences in the same sample also yield this CDR3. The rearrangement uses TRBV10-2 and TRBJ2-7; tentative D call: TRBD2 (6 bases). Germline lookup yields CDR1 WSHSY and CDR2 SAAADI. The CDR3 extends over 15 amino acids. V was pared by 7 bases and J by 1 base, with 17 bases between. In nucleotides, the CDR3 is TGCGCCAGCACCCTCGGACCGCGGGGATCCTACGAGCAGTACTTC. This encodes CASTLGPRGSYEQYF.

This sequence joins TRBV6-6 and TRBJ2-3, with D perhaps TRBD1 (6 bases). The CDR3 spans 14 residues. V dropped 2 bases and J dropped 5 bases, with 11 bases sitting between them. Germline V gene data show CDR1 as MNHNY and CDR2 as SVGAGI (reference sequence). CDR3 residues: CASSYRGNEDTQYF. DNA for the CDR3: TGTGCCAGCAGTTACAGGGGGAACGAAGATACGCAGTATTTT.